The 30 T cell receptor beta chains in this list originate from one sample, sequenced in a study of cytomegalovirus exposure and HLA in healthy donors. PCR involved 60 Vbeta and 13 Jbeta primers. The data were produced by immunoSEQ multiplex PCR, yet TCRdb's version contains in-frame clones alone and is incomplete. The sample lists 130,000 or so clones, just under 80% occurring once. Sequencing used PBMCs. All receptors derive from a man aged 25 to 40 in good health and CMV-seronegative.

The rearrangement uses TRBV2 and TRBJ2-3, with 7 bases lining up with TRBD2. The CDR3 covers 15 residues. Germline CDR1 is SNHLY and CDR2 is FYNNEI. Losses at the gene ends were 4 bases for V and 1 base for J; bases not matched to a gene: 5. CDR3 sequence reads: CASSGTRGGTDTQYF. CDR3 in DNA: TGTGCCAGCAGTGGGACTAGAGGGGGCACAGATACGCAGTATTTT.

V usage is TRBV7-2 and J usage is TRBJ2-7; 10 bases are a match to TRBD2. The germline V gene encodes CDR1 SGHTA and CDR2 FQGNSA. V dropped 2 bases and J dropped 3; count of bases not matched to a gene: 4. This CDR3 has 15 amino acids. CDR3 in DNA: TGTGCCAGCAGCTTACGAAGGACTAGCGGCTACGAGCAGTACTTC. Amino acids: CASSLRRTSGYEQYF.

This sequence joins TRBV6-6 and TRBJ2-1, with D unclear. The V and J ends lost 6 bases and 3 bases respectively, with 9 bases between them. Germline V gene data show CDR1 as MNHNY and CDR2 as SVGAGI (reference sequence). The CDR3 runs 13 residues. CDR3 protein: CASSPPGYNEQFF. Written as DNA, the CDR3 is TGTGCCAGCAGCCCCCCCGGCTACAATGAGCAGTTCTTC.

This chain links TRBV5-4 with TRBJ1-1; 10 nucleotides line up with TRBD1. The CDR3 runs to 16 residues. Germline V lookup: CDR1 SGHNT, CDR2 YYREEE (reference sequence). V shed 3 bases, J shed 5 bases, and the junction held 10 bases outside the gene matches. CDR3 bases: TGTGCCAGCAGCTCCGGGACAGGGGCCTCGGGGACTGAAGCTTTCTTT. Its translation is CASSSGTGASGTEAFF.

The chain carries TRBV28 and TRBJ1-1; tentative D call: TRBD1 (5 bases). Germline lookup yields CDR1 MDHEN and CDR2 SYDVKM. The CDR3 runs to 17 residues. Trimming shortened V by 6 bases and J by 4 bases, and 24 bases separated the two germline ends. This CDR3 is CASSRYRGQSQGTEAFF. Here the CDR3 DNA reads TGTGCCAGCAGCCGGTATCGTGGGCAGTCGCAGGGCACTGAAGCTTTCTTT.

The CDR3 sequence is CSVEDEGTGPYEQYF. The CDR3 DNA sequence: TGCAGCGTTGAAGATGAGGGGACAGGGCCCTACGAGCAGTACTTC. This chain links TRBV29-1 with TRBJ2-7; TRBD1 matches at 9 bases. This CDR3 region has 15 residues. The junction had 5 bases not matched to a gene; V was cut back by 0 bases and J by 2 bases. In germline, CDR1 is SQVTM, CDR2 ANQGSEA.

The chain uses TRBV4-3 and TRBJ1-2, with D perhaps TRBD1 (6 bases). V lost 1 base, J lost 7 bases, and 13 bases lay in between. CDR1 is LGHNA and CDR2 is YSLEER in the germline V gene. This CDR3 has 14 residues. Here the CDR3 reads CASSQAQGLGGYTF. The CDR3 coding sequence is TGCGCCAGCAGCCAAGCCCAGGGGCTAGGTGGCTACACCTTC.

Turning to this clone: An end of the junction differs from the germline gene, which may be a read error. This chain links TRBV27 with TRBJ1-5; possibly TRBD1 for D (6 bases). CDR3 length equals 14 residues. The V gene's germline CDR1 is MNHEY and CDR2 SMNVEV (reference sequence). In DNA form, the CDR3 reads TGTGTCAGCTCCGGGACAAATAGCAATCAGCCCCAGCATTTT. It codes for CVSSGTNSNQPQHF.

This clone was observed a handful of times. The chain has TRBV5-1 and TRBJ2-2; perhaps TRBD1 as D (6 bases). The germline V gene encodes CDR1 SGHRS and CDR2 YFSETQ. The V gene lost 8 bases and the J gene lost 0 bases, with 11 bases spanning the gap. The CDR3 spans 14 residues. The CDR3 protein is CASGDTTNTGELFF. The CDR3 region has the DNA TGCGCCAGTGGGGACACGACGAACACCGGGGAGCTGTTTTTT.

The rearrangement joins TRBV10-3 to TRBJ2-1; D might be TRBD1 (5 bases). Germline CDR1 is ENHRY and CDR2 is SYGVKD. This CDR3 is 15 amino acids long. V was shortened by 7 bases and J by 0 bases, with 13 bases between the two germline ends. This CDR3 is CAITPDTSSYNEQFF. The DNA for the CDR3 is TGTGCCATCACCCCGGACACAAGCTCCTACAATGAGCAGTTCTTC.

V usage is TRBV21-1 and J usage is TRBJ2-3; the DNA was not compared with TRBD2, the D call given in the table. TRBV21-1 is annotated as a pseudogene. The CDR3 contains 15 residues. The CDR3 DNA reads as TGTGCCAGCAGCAAAGCGGGAGAGGGCCCAGATACGCAGTATTTT. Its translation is CASSKAGEGPDTQYF.

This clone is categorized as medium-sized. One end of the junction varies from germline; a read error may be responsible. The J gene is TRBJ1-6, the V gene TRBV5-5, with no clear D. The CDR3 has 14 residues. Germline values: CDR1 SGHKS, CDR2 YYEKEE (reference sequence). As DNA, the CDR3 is TGTGCCAGCAGCCTGGGAGCTTTCTTGTCACCCCCCCACTTT. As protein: CASSLGAFLSPPHF.

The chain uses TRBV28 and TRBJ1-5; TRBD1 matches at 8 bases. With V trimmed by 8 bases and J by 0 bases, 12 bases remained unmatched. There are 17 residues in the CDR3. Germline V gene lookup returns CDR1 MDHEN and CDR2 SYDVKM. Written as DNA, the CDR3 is TGTGCCAGCGACAGGGGCTCCTTCACTTATAGCAATCAGCCCCAGCATTTT. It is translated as CASDRGSFTYSNQPQHF.

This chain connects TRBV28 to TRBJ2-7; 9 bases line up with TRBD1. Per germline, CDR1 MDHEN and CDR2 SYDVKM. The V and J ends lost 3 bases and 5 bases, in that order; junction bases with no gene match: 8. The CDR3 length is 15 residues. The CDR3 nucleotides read TGTGCCAGCAGTTTGTGGGGACAGGGCAGTCACGAGCAGTACTTC. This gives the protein CASSLWGQGSHEQYF.

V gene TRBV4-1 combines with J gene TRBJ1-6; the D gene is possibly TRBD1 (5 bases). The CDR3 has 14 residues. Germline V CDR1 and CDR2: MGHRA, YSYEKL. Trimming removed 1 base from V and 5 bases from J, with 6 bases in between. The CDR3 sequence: CASSQGRDNSPLHF. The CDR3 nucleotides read TGCGCCAGCAGCCAAGGCAGGGATAATTCACCCCTCCACTTT.

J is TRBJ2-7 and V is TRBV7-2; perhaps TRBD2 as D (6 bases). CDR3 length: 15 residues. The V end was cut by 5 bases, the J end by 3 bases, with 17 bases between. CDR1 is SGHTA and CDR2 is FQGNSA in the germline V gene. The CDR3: CASSPRVAALYEQYF. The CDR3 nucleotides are TGTGCCAGCAGCCCGAGAGTAGCGGCGCTCTACGAGCAGTACTTC.

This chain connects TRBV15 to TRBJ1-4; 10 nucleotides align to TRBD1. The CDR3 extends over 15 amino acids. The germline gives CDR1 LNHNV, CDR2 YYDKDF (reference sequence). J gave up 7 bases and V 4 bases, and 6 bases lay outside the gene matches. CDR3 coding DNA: TGTGCCACCAGCAAGGGACAGGGGTCAACTGAAAAACTGTTTTTT. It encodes CATSKGQGSTEKLFF.

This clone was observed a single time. This chain's CDR3 is CASSRDSRHEQYF. CDR3 DNA sequence: TGTGCCAGCAGCCGGGACTCCAGGCACGAGCAGTACTTC. The rearrangement uses TRBV6-5 and TRBJ2-7, with D perhaps matching TRBD2 (6 bases). The CDR3 consists of 13 residues. The germline V gene encodes CDR1 MNHEY and CDR2 SVGAGI. V was clipped by 6 bases and J by 5 bases, with 14 bases between them.

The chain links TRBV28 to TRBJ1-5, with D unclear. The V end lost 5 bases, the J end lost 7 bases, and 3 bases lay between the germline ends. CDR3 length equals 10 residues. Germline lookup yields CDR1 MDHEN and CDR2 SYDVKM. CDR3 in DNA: TGTGCCAGCAGTCTCCAGCCCCAGCATTTT. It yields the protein CASSLQPQHF.

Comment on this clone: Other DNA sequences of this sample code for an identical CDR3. For the CDR3, the DNA is TGTGCCAGCAGTTACCCGGGACAGGGGAACTACGAGCAGTACTTC. It yields the protein CASSYPGQGNYEQYF. The chain is built from TRBV6-6 and TRBJ2-7; 10 bases match TRBD1. Unmatched junction bases numbered 4, after V lost 2 bases and J lost 3 bases. The CDR3 has 15 amino acids. CDR1 and CDR2 from the germline V gene are MNHNY and SVGAGI (reference sequence).

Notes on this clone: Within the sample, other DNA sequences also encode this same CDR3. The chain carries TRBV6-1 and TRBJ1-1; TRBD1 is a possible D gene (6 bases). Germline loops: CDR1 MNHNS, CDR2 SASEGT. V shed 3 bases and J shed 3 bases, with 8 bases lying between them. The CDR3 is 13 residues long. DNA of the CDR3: TGTGCCAGCAGTGAGACAGGAGACACTGAAGCTTTCTTT. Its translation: CASSETGDTEAFF.

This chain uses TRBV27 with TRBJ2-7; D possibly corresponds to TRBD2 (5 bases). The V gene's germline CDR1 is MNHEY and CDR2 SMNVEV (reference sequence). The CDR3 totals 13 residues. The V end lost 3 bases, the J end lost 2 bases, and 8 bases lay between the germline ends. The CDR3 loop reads CASSFSAAYEQYF. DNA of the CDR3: TGTGCCAGCAGTTTTAGCGCAGCCTACGAGCAGTACTTC.

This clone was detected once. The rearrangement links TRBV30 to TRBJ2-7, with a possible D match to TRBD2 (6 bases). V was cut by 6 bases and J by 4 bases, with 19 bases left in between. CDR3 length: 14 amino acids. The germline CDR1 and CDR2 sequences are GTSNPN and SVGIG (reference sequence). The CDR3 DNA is TGTGCCTGTCAAAGCTTGGGCGGGACGTACGAGCAGTACTTC. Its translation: CACQSLGGTYEQYF.

The CDR3 DNA reads as TGTGCCACCAGCCCCCCCGGAGGACAGGGTGAAAAACTGTTTTTT. As protein: CATSPPGGQGEKLFF. V is TRBV15 and J is TRBJ1-4; the match to TRBD1 covers 8 bases. CDR1 and CDR2 from the germline V gene are LNHNV and YYDKDF (reference sequence). The CDR3 loop spans 15 amino acids. With V trimmed by 5 bases and J by 7 bases, 9 bases remained unmatched. Using reference TRBV15 and TRBJ1-4 for the parts outside the CDR3, the full variable domain is DAMVIQNPRYQVTQFGKPVTLSCSQTLNHNVMYWYQQKSSQAPKLLFHYYDKDFNNEADTPDNFQSRRPNTSFCFLDIRSPGLGDTAMYLCATSPPGGQGEKLFFGSGTQLSVL.

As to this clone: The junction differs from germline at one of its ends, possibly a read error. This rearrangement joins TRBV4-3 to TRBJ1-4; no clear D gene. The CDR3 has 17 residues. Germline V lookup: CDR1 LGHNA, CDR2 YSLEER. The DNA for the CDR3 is TGCGCCAGCAGCCAAGATCGGGGAGGTAAAACTGATGAAAAACTGTTTTTT. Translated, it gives CASSQDRGGKTDEKLFF.

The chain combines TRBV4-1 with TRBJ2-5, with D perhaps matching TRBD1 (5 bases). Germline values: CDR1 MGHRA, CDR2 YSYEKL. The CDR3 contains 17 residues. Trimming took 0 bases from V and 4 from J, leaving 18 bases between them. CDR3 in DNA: TGCGCCAGCAGCCAAGAGGGGATCTCATCAAGGGGAGAGACCCAGTACTTC. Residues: CASSQEGISSRGETQYF.

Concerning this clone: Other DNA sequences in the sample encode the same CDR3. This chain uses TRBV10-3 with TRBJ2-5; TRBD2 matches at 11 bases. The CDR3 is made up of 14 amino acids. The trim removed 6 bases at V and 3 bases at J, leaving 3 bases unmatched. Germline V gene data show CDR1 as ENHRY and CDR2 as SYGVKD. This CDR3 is CAIRGTSGEETQYF. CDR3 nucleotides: TGTGCCATCAGGGGGACTAGCGGAGAAGAGACCCAGTACTTC.

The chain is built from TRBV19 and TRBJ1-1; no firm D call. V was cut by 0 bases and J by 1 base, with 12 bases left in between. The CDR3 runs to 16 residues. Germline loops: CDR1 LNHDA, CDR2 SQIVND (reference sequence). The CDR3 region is CASSIDRQERNTEAFF. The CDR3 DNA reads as TGTGCCAGTAGTATAGATCGCCAGGAACGGAACACTGAAGCTTTCTTT.

Here the CDR3 DNA reads TGTGCCAGTAGGGTTACCGGGACAGTACAAGAGACCCAGTACTTC. Protein product: CASRVTGTVQETQYF. The chain employs TRBV19 and TRBJ2-5; 7 nucleotides line up with TRBD1. This CDR3 is built from 15 residues. Germline V gene sequence: CDR1 LNHDA, CDR2 SQIVND (reference sequence). After removal of 6 bases from V and 2 bases from J, the junction contained 9 bases not matched to a gene.

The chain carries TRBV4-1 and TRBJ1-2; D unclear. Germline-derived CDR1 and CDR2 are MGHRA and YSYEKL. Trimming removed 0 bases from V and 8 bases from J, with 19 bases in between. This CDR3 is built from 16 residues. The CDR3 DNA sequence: TGCGCCAGCAGCCAAGATTGGGCCCCACGACTATACGGCTACACCTTC. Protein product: CASSQDWAPRLYGYTF.